The 18 T cell receptor beta chains given below trace back to one sample, sequenced in a study of T cells after yellow fever vaccination (dated by TCRdb to about 2019). The treatment or condition label, read with the paper, signifies: live attenuated yellow fever vaccine strain. Libraries were made using 5' RACE. The run used an Illumina HiSeq 2500. TCRdb handled the public reads itself, with Q25 trimming in fastp and clone calling in MiXCR, and kept productive beta chains. Entries that share a CDR3 protein sequence are merged under the most common genes and DNA. The sample profile shows tens of thousands of distinct CDR3 sequences; more than 5.5% of them were found once. Roughly 28% of the sample comes from the top ten. The source was CD8+ T cells sorted from PBMCs, collected 10 to 11 days after the first yellow fever vaccination. These receptors were collected from a man aged 18 to 29 who received the YFV17D yellow fever vaccine.

This clonotype was recorded at least ten times. This chain links TRBV5-1 with TRBJ2-1; TRBD1 agrees at 7 bases. This CDR3 contains 13 residues. Germline values: CDR1 SGHRS, CDR2 YFSETQ. Unmatched junction bases numbered 6, after V lost 4 bases and J lost 8 bases. The CDR3 is CASSTTGSHEQFF. As DNA, the CDR3 is TGCGCCAGCAGCACGACAGGGTCCCATGAGCAGTTCTTC.

The J gene is TRBJ2-5, the V gene TRBV4-3, with TRBD2 matching 7 bases. The CDR3 is 15 residues long. CDR1 is LGHNA and CDR2 is YSLEER in the germline V gene. J lost 4 bases, V lost 1 base, and 6 bases had no gene match. DNA of the CDR3: TGCGCCAGCAGCCAAGCCCTACTAGCGCGAGAGACCCAGTACTTC. Translation gives CASSQALLARETQYF.

This clonotype was seen repeatedly, ten times or more. In DNA form, the CDR3 reads TGCAGCGTTGAAGATCAGGGCGGGGAGCTGTTTTTT. This sequence encodes CSVEDQGGELFF. This sequence joins TRBV29-1 and TRBJ2-2, with a weak D call TRBD1 (5 bases). CDR1 is SQVTM and CDR2 is ANQGSEA in the germline V gene. CDR3 length: 12 amino acids. The germline V and J ends were trimmed by 0 bases and 7 bases, with 6 bases remaining between them.

This clonotype turned up a few times. The chain recombines TRBV7-2 with TRBJ2-7; possibly TRBD1 or TRBD2 for D (5 bases each). Between the trimmed V and J ends, which lost 4 bases and 9 bases, there was a span of 19 bases. The germline V gene has CDR1 SGHTA and CDR2 FQGNSA. The CDR3 has 14 amino acids. The CDR3, as DNA: TGTGCCAGCAGCTCGGGACCGAGGGACCCCTTGCAGTACGTC. It yields the protein CASSSGPRDPLQYV.

This clonotype was counted ten times or more. The chain has TRBV7-9 and TRBJ2-3; D ambiguous. The germline gives CDR1 SEHNR, CDR2 FQNEAQ (reference sequence). The ends were cut back, 3 bases at V and 4 bases at J, with 5 bases in the middle. The CDR3 runs 12 residues. CDR3 amino acids: CASSFAPDTQYF. The DNA for the CDR3 is TGTGCCAGCAGCTTCGCTCCAGATACGCAGTATTTT.

This clonotype was observed many times. The chain links TRBV4-1 to TRBJ2-5; 9 positions agree with TRBD2. From germline, CDR1 is MGHRA and CDR2 YSYEKL. V shed 4 bases and J 5 bases; nucleotides not matched to a gene: 11. The CDR3 loop spans 16 amino acids. CDR3: CASSPRSLAGTETQYF. CDR3 in DNA: TGCGCCAGCAGCCCCCGATCGCTAGCGGGGACGGAGACCCAGTACTTC.

Within the sample, this clonotype is medium-sized (0.01 to 0.1%). This chain connects TRBV10-3 to TRBJ1-5; 7 positions match TRBD1. This CDR3 is 15 amino acids long. V lost 3 bases to trimming and J lost 6 bases; unmatched junction nucleotides: 8. Per germline, CDR1 ENHRY and CDR2 SYGVKD. The CDR3 here is CAISDFDRVGQPQHF. The CDR3 DNA reads TGTGCCATCAGTGATTTTGACAGGGTGGGTCAGCCCCAGCATTTT.

This clonotype was counted only a few times. The chain uses TRBV11-1 and TRBJ1-4, with D hard to call. CDR1 is SGHAT and CDR2 is FQDESV in the germline V gene (reference sequence). The CDR3 is made up of 19 amino acids. V was cut by 5 bases and J by 1 base, with 23 bases left in between. The CDR3 coding sequence is TGTGCCAGCAGCGCCTCGAAACGGCACACGACGGGAACTAATGAAAAACTGTTTTTT. Protein: CASSASKRHTTGTNEKLFF.

This clonotype was seen ten or more times. V is TRBV6-4 and J is TRBJ2-3; 9 bases are a match to TRBD2. Trimming removed 4 bases from V and 3 bases from J; junction bases left unmatched: 5. The CDR3 spans 15 residues. Germline-derived CDR1 and CDR2 are MRHNA and SNTAGT. The CDR3 sequence is CASSALAGRTDTQYF. CDR3 sequence (DNA): TGTGCCAGCAGTGCCCTAGCGGGGAGGACAGATACGCAGTATTTT.

On this clonotype: A much more abundant neighbour one base away suggests this may be a read error. The genes are TRBV10-1 and TRBJ2-1, with no clear D. CDR1 is WNHNN and CDR2 is SYGVQD in the germline V gene (reference sequence). The CDR3 extends over 13 amino acids. CDR3 region: CTSSEPYYNEQFF. CDR3 DNA sequence: TGCACCAGCAGTGAGCCCTACTACAATGAGCAGTTCTTC.

The CDR3 region has the DNA TGCGCCAGCAGCCAAGATCCAAACAGGGGGGCTTACGGATACACCTTC. Its translation is CASSQDPNRGAYGYTF. V and J are TRBV4-3 and TRBJ1-2, with TRBD1 matching over 8 bases. The ends lost 0 bases at V and 11 bases at J; junction bases unmatched: 14. This CDR3 has 16 amino acids. Germline loops: CDR1 LGHNA, CDR2 YSLEER.

By its share, this clonotype is medium-sized. The chain is built from TRBV20-1 and TRBJ2-3; D is perhaps TRBD1 or TRBD2 (5 bases each). There are 15 residues in the CDR3. CDR1 and CDR2 from the germline V gene are DFQATT and SNEGSKA (reference sequence). V was shortened by 1 base and J by 5 bases, with 16 bases between the two germline ends. The CDR3 is CSARARDEGRDTQYF. DNA for the CDR3: TGCAGTGCTAGAGCCCGGGACGAAGGAAGAGATACGCAGTATTTT.

This clonotype was observed many times. V and J are TRBV6-5 and TRBJ2-7; D not resolved. The CDR3 extends over 13 amino acids. The germline CDR1 and CDR2 sequences are MNHEY and SVGAGI. Trimming took off 6 bases at V and 0 bases at J, with 9 bases between the two ends. The CDR3 loop reads CASSPTASYEQYF. The CDR3 region has the DNA TGTGCCAGCAGCCCCACAGCCTCCTACGAGCAGTACTTC.

This clonotype was found many times. This chain connects TRBV7-9 to TRBJ2-1; D uncertain. The germline V gene encodes CDR1 SEHNR and CDR2 FQNEAQ (reference sequence). Trimming left V 0 bases short and J 7 bases short, with 4 bases between. This CDR3 region has 12 residues. CDR3 DNA: TGTGCCAGCAGCTTAGCAGTGAATGAGCAGTTCTTC. Amino acid sequence: CASSLAVNEQFF.

This clonotype appeared many times. The chain has TRBV6-6 and TRBJ1-1; 8 bases map to TRBD1. The V segment lost 11 bases and the J segment 1 base; nucleotides outside the gene matches: 6. The germline CDR1 and CDR2 sequences are MNHNY and SVGAGI (reference sequence). The CDR3 runs to 13 residues. This chain's CDR3 is CAGDRGSNTEAFF. The DNA of the CDR3 is TGTGCCGGCGACAGGGGCTCGAACACTGAAGCTTTCTTT.

This clonotype was observed at least ten times. CDR3 protein: CASSQVVGGPGNTEAFF. As DNA, the CDR3 is TGCGCCAGCAGCCAAGTCGTAGGGGGACCGGGGAACACTGAAGCTTTCTTT. V is TRBV4-3 and J is TRBJ1-1; D might be TRBD1 (6 bases). The CDR3 covers 17 residues. Germline CDR1 and CDR2: LGHNA and YSLEER. V was cut by 1 base and J by 1 base, with 16 bases left in between.

Many counts were recorded for this clonotype. The J gene is TRBJ2-5, the V gene TRBV5-6; tentative D call: TRBD2 (5 bases). This CDR3 contains 14 residues. With 0 bases removed from V and 2 bases from J, the gap between germline ends came to 8 bases. Germline V gene sequence: CDR1 SGHDT, CDR2 YYEEEE. The CDR3 is CASSLATTQETQYF. The DNA for the CDR3 is TGTGCCAGCAGCTTGGCGACTACTCAAGAGACCCAGTACTTC.

This clonotype occurred many times. The rearrangement joins TRBV27 to TRBJ2-2; no clear D gene. CDR3 length: 13 residues. Trimming removed 3 bases at V and 5 bases at J, with 7 bases between. Germline V CDR1 and CDR2: MNHEY, SMNVEV (reference sequence). The CDR3 sequence: CASSFARTGELFF. In nucleotides, the CDR3 is TGTGCCAGCAGTTTTGCGCGGACCGGGGAGCTGTTTTTT.